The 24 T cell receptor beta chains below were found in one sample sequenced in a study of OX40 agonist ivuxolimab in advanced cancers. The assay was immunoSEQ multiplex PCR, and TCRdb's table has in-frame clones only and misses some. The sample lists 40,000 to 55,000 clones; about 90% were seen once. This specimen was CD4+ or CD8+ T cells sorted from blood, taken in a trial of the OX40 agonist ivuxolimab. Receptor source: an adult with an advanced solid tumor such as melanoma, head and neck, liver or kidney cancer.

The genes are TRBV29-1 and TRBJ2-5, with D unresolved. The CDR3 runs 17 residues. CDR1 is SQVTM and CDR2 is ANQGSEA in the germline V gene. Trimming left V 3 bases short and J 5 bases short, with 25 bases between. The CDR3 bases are TGCAGCGTTGAGGGTTTCGAGTCGACCCCCGTCCTGGAGACCCAGTACTTC. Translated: CSVEGFESTPVLETQYF.

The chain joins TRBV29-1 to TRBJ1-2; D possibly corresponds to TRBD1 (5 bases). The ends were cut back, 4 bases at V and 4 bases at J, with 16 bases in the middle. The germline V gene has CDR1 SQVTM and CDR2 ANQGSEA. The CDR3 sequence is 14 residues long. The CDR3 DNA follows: TGCAGCGTTGTTACCAGGGAGGGTTTCTATGGCTACACCTTC. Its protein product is CSVVTREGFYGYTF.

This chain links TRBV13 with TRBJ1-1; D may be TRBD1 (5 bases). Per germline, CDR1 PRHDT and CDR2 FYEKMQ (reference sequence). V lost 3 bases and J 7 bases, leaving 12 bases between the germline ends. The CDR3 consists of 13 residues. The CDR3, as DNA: TGTGCCAGCAGCTTCTGGGGAGGGGATGAAGCTTTCTTT. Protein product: CASSFWGGDEAFF.

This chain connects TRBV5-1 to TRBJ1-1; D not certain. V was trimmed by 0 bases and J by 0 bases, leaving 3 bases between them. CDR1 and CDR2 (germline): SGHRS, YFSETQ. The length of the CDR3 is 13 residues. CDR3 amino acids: CASSLEMNTEAFF. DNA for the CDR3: TGCGCCAGCAGCTTGGAGATGAACACTGAAGCTTTCTTT.

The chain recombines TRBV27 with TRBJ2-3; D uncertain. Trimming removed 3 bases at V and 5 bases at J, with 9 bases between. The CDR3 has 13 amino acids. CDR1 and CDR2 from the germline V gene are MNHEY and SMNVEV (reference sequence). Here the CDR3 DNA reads TGTGCCAGCAGTTTGCCAGGTGGAGATACGCAGTATTTT. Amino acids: CASSLPGGDTQYF.

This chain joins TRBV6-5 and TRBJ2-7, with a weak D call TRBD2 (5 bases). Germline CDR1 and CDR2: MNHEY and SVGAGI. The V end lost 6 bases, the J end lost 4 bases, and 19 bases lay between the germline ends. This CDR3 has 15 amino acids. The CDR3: CASSRKDSGPYEQYF. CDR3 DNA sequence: TGTGCCAGCAGCCGGAAGGACTCAGGACCATACGAGCAGTACTTC.

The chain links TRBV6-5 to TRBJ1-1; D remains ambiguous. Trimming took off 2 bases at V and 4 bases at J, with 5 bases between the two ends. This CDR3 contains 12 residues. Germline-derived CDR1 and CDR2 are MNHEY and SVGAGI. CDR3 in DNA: TGTGCCAGCAGTTACGGGGTCACTGAAGCTTTCTTT. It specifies CASSYGVTEAFF.

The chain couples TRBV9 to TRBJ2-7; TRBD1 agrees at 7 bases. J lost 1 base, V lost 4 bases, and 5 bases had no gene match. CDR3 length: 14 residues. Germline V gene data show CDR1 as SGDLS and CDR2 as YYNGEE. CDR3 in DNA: TGTGCCAGCAGCCCCTGGGACAGTTCCTACGAGCAGTACTTC. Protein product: CASSPWDSSYEQYF.

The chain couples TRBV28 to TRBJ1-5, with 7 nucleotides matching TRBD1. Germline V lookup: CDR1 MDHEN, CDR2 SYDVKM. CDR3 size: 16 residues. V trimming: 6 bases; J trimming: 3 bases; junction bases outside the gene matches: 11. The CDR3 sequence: CASRDKQGRSNQPQHF. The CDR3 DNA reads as TGTGCCAGCAGGGATAAACAGGGGAGATCCAATCAGCCCCAGCATTTT.

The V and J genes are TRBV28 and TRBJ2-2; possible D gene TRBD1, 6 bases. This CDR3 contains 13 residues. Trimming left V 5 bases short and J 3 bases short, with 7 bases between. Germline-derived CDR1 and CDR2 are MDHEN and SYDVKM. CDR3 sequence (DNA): TGTGCCAGCAGTGGACAGCACACCGGGGAGCTGTTTTTT. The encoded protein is CASSGQHTGELFF. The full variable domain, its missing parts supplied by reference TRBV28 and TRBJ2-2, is DVKVTQSSRYLVKRTGEKVFLECVQDMDHENMFWYRQDPGLGLRLIYFSYDVKMKEKGDIPEGYSVSREKKERFSLILESASTNQTSMYLCASSGQHTGELFFGEGSRLTVL.

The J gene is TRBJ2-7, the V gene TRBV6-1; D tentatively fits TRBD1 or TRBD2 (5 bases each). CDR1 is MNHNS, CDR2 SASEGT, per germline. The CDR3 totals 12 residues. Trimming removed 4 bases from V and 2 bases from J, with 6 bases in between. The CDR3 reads CASSGGAYEQYF. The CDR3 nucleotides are TGTGCCAGCAGTGGAGGGGCCTACGAGCAGTACTTC.

The CDR3 nucleotides read TGTGCCAGCAGTTATGAGGGGAACTACGAGCAGTACTTC. This gives the protein CASSYEGNYEQYF. The V gene is TRBV6-6, the J gene TRBJ2-7; D may correspond to TRBD1 or TRBD2 (5 bases each). The V and J ends lost 3 bases and 3 bases respectively, with 9 bases between them. From germline, CDR1 is MNHNY and CDR2 SVGAGI (reference sequence). CDR3 length equals 13 residues.

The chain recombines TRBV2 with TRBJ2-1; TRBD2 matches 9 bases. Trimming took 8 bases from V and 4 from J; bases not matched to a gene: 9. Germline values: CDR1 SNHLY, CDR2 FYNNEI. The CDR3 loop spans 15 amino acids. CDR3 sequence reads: CASSPGLAPYNEQFF. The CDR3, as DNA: TGTGCCAGCTCCCCGGGACTAGCACCTTACAATGAGCAGTTCTTC.

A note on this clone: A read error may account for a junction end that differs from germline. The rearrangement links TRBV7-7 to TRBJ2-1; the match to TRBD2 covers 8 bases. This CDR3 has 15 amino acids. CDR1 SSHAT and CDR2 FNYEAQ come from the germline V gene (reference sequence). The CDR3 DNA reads TGTGCTAGCAGCTTAAGGAGCGGGAGTTTAAGTGAGCAGTTCTTC. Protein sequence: CASSLRSGSLSEQFF.

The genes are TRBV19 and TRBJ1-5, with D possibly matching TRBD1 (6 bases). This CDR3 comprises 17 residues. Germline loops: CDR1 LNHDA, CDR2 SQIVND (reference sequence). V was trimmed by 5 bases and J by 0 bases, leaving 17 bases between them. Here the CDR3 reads CASSLAHRVYSNQPQHF. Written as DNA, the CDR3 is TGTGCCAGTAGTTTGGCCCACAGGGTTTATAGCAATCAGCCCCAGCATTTT. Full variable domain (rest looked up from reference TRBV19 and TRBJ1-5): DGGITQSPKYLFRKEGQNVTLSCEQNLNHDAMYWYRQDPGQGLRLIYYSQIVNDFQKGDIAEGYSVSREKKESFPLTVTSAQKNPTAFYLCASSLAHRVYSNQPQHFGDGTRLSIL.

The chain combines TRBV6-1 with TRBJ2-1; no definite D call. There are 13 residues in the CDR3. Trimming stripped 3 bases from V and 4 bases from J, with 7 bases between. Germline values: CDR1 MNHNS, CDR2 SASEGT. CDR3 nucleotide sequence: TGTGCCAGCAGTGAGTTAGGGTACAATGAGCAGTTCTTC. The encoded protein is CASSELGYNEQFF.

CDR3 bases: TGTGCCAGCAGCTTAGATCCCCTACTAGCGGGGTACAATGAGCAGTTCTTC. Translation gives CASSLDPLLAGYNEQFF. V is TRBV7-2 and J is TRBJ2-1; 10 positions match TRBD2. With V trimmed by 1 base and J by 4 bases, 7 bases remained unmatched. The CDR3 is 17 residues long. Germline V gene lookup returns CDR1 SGHTA and CDR2 FQGNSA.

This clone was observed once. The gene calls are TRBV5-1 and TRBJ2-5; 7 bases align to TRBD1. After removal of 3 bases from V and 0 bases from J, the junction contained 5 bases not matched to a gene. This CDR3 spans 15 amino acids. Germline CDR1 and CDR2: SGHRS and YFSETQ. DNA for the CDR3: TGCGCCAGCAGCTCCGGACAGGCAAACCAAGAGACCCAGTACTTC. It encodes CASSSGQANQETQYF.

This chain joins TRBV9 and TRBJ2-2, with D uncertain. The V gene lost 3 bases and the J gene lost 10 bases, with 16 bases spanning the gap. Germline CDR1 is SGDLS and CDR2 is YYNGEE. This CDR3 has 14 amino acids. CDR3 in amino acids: CASSASGRTQELFF. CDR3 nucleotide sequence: TGTGCCAGCAGCGCCTCCGGACGGACGCAGGAGCTGTTTTTT.

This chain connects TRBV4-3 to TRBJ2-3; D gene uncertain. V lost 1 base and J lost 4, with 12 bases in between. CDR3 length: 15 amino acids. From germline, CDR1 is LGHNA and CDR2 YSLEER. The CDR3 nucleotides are TGCGCCAGCAGCCAAGGCGTCCGGATGGCAGATACGCAGTATTTT. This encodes CASSQGVRMADTQYF.

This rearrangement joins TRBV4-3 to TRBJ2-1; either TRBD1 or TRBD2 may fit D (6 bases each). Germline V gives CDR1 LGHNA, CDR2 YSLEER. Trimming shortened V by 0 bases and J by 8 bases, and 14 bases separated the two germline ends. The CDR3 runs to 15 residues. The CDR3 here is CASSQDRRDNHEQFF. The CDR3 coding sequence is TGCGCCAGCAGCCAAGACCGGCGGGACAACCATGAGCAGTTCTTC.

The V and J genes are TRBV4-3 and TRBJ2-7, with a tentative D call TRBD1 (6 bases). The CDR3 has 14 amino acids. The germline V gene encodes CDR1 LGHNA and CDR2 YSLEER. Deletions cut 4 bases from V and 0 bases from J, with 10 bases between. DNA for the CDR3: TGCGCCAGCAGCCCCGGACAGCTCTCCTACGAGCAGTACTTC. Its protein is CASSPGQLSYEQYF.

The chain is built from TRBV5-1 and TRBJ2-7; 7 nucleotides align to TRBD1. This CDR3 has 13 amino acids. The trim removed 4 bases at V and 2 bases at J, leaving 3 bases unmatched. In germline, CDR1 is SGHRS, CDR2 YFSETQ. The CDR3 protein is CASSATGTYEQYF. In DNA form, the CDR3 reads TGCGCCAGCAGCGCGACAGGGACCTACGAGCAGTACTTC.

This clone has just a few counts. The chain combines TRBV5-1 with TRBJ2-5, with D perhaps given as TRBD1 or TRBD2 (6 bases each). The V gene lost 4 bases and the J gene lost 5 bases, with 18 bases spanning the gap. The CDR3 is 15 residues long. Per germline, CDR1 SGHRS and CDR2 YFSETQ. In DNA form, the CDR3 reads TGCGCCAGCAGCCCGCTGGGGGGCGCTGGGGAGACCCAGTACTTC. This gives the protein CASSPLGGAGETQYF. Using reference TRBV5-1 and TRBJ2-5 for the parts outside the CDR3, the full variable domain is KAGVTQTPRYLIKTRGQQVTLSCSPISGHRSVSWYQQTPGQGLQFLFEYFSETQRNKGNFPGRFSGRQFSNSRSEMNVSTLELGDSALYLCASSPLGGAGETQYFGPGTRLLVL.